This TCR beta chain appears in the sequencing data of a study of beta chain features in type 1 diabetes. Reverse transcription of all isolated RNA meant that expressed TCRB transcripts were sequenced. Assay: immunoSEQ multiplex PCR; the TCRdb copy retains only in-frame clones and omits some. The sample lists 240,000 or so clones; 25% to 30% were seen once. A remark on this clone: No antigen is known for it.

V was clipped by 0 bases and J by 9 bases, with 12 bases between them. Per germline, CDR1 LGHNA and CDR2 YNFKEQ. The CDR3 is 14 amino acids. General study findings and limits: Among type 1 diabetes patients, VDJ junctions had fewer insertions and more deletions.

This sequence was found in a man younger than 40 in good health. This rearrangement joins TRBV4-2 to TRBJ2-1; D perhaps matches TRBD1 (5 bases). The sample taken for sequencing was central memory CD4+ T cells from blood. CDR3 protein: CASSQDQGAGEQFF. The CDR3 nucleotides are TGTGCCAGCAGCCAAGATCAAGGGGCAGGTGAGCAGTTCTTC.